Each of the 8 T cell receptor beta chains below was sequenced from the same sample in a study of blood T cell repertoires in COVID-19. The method was immunoSEQ multiplex PCR; TCRdb's version includes in-frame clones alone and lacks a portion of them. Of 110,000 or so clones listed, 85% to 90% are singletons. The sequenced sample consisted of peripheral blood. These TCRs come from a woman aged 50 to 60 with acute or convalescent COVID-19.

This sequence joins TRBV19 and TRBJ2-1; 7 bases agree with TRBD1. Germline values: CDR1 LNHDA, CDR2 SQIVND (reference sequence). The CDR3 has 15 amino acids. Germline trimming cut 5 bases from V and 1 base from J; bases unmatched to any gene: 5. CDR3 DNA: TGTGCCAGTAGTCTGACAGGGTTGTCCTACAATGAGCAGTTCTTC. Residues: CASSLTGLSYNEQFF.

This rearrangement joins TRBV3-1 (or the pseudogene TRBV3-2) to TRBJ2-5, with D unclear. V was trimmed by 3 bases and J by 2 bases, leaving 7 bases between them. This CDR3 has 13 amino acids. In germline, CDR1 is LGHDT, CDR2 YNNKEL (reference sequence). The CDR3, as DNA: TGTGCCAGCAGCCACCTTAAACAAGAGACCCAGTACTTC. This encodes CASSHLKQETQYF.

This rearrangement joins TRBV6-5 to TRBJ1-2; unclear D gene. The V end was cut by 0 bases, the J end by 2 bases, with 10 bases between. Germline V gene data show CDR1 as MNHEY and CDR2 as SVGAGI. The CDR3 loop spans 15 amino acids. For the CDR3, the DNA is TGTGCCAGCAGTTACTCGCCAGGCCCCAACTATGGCTACACCTTC. It yields the protein CASSYSPGPNYGYTF.

V gene TRBV7-9 combines with J gene TRBJ2-2; 7 nucleotides match TRBD2. The CDR3 is made up of 16 amino acids. CDR1 and CDR2 (germline): SEHNR, FQNEAQ (reference sequence). The V gene end was trimmed by 1 base and the J gene end by 1 base; junction bases not matched to a gene: 3. As DNA, the CDR3 is TGTGCCAGCAGCTTAGTGGGCGGGAGGAACACCGGGGAGCTGTTTTTT. Translating it yields CASSLVGGRNTGELFF.

Only a few counts were recorded for this clone. The rearrangement joins TRBV7-3 to TRBJ2-1; 16 bases are shared with TRBD2. This CDR3 contains 21 residues. V lost 0 bases to trimming and J lost 7 bases; unmatched junction nucleotides: 15. Germline V gene lookup returns CDR1 SGHTA and CDR2 FQGTGA. CDR3: CASSLTAGTSGRAGVWNEQFF. CDR3 DNA: TGTGCCAGCAGCTTAACCGCCGGGACTAGCGGGAGGGCCGGAGTTTGGAATGAGCAGTTCTTC.

This sequence joins TRBV6-5 and TRBJ1-6; possibly TRBD1 for D (6 bases). Germline V gives CDR1 MNHEY, CDR2 SVGAGI. The CDR3 has 15 residues. V shed 6 bases and J shed 6 bases, with 15 bases lying between them. CDR3 region: CASSQPTGGNSPLHF. The CDR3 DNA is TGTGCCAGCAGCCAACCGACAGGTGGTAATTCACCCCTCCACTTT.

The chain is built from TRBV7-6 and TRBJ1-4; 8 positions agree with TRBD1. This CDR3 contains 18 residues. V lost 6 bases, J lost 4 bases, and 16 bases stayed unmatched. The germline CDR1 and CDR2 sequences are SGHVS and FNYEAQ. CDR3 sequence (DNA): TGTGCCAGCAGGGCAGGGGGCGCGGGTGTCCCTCTTAATGAAAAACTGTTTTTT. Translation: CASRAGGAGVPLNEKLFF.

The J gene is TRBJ2-3, the V gene TRBV4-3, with 7 bases matching TRBD2. The junction had 4 bases not matched to a gene; V was cut back by 0 bases and J by 4 bases. The germline V gene has CDR1 LGHNA and CDR2 YSLEER. This CDR3 is built from 15 residues. CDR3 sequence: CASSQDLRGADTQYF. The CDR3 bases are TGCGCCAGCAGCCAAGATCTCCGGGGGGCAGATACGCAGTATTTT.